This TCR beta chain emerged from a study of T cell changes during pregnancy in multiple sclerosis. This CDR3 comprises 15 residues. Trimming cost V 3 bases and J 6 bases, with 15 bases left between them. In germline, CDR1 is MDHEN, CDR2 SYDVKM. The data were produced by immunoSEQ multiplex PCR, yet TCRdb's version contains in-frame clones alone and is incomplete. This sample has some 100,000 clones; 94% occur once, and the top ten carry approximately 1%. This receptor was taken from a female donor with multiple sclerosis, enrolled in a pregnancy study. The rearrangement links TRBV28 to TRBJ2-1, with D perhaps matching TRBD2 (6 bases). Source: peripheral blood, taken before pregnancy. CDR3 coding DNA: TGTGCCAGCAGTTTGGAGGGGCGCGGGTTCAATGAGCAGTTCTTC. This gives the protein CASSLEGRGFNEQFF.